The TCR beta chain under discussion was sequenced for a study of CD8 T cells in Susac syndrome (dated by TCRdb to the late 2010s). Turning to the overall study: Repertoire sequencing was used to test whether CD8+ T cell activation and differentiation in Susac syndrome was antigen driven. The clonality of the CD8+ T cell repertoire was compared across more than 9 healthy donors, some 14 Susac syndrome patients and under 17 multiple sclerosis patients.

High-throughput TCR beta sequencing profiled peripheral blood CD8+ and CD4+ T cells from healthy donors, Susac syndrome patients and multiple sclerosis patients. Multiple sclerosis controls were treatment-naive patients with stable or active relapsing-remitting disease fulfilling revised McDonald criteria. CD8+ TEMRA cells were enriched by FACS, while bulk CD8+ and CD4+ T cells were purified by magnetic negative isolation. Blood was drawn into EDTA tubes, processed within 24 hours, and PBMCs were isolated by density gradient centrifugation. PBMCs destined for TCR sequencing were cryopreserved in liquid nitrogen and later thawed in a 37 °C water bath. Purity of sorted or isolated CD4+, CD8+ and CD8+ TEMRA cells was at least 90%. Summary of the overall study and its limitations: The TCR sequencing and HLA analysis was acknowledged to have included a relatively small number of individuals.

Turning to this clonotype: What this receptor recognizes is not known. No base quality information exists; no much larger clone differs at one position.

V loses 6 bases at its end and J loses 4 bases; junction bases beyond the gene matches: 10. From the germline V gene, CDR1 is MDHEN and CDR2 is SYDVKM. The CDR3 holds 15 amino acids from the cysteine to the phenylalanine. The CDR3 DNA has 45 bases and is translated from base 1. RNA was extracted using the RNeasy kit, and roughly 0.5 to 1 microgram was reverse transcribed with random hexamers. The immunoSEQ multiplex PCR assay, which covers 54 Vbeta and 13 Jbeta segments, was used to amplify TCR beta CDR3 regions. Bias from PCR amplification was corrected by using a synthetic template baseline for primer optimization and for computational correction. Per the source publication's procedure: Reads were annotated to V, D and J genes according to IMGT and were analyzed with immunoSEQ Analyzer, with only productive sequences retained. To calculate clonality, Shannon entropy was normalized by log2 of the number of productive unique sequences and then subtracted from one. For each patient and control, public and private clones were evaluated within the 100 most prevalent clones. A clone was defined as Susac-specific if it was absent from the healthy and MS cohorts, from roughly 990 published viral clones and from other ImmuneACCESS disease sequences. TCRdb reworked the public reads: Q25 trimming with fastp, MiXCR clone assembly, productive beta chains retained. Rows matching on CDR3 protein sequence are summarized as one entry with the most common DNA and genes. The V and J calls, along with clone size, are taken from TCRdb and not from the paper's own processing. This sample holds 400,000 or so distinct CDR3 sequences; 75% to 90% were observed only once. The top ten clonotypes cover about 0.12% of the sample.

The TCR comes from a human donor with multiple sclerosis. The specimen was CD8+ T cells from PBMCs. This chain joins TRBV28 to TRBJ1-2, with 8 bases matching TRBD1. The base sequence is TGTGCCAGCAGCTCCGGGACAGGAGAAATCTATGGCTACACCTTC. It translates as CASSSGTGEIYGYTF.